Below, 9 T cell receptor beta chains from the same sample are listed, as sequenced in a study of vaccination effects on CD4 cells after COVID-19. Their cognate antigens are unknown. Generated by immunoSEQ multiplex PCR, the TCRdb table keeps only in-frame clones and is missing some. This table holds 65,000 to 90,000 clones, over 65% found once. Having been cultured for 10 days, the cells underwent CD4+ T cell isolation. Vaccine administered to participants consisted of two doses of either BNT162b2 or mRNA-1273. Sequenced here: CD4+ T cells from PBMCs cultured without peptide, sampled after COVID-19 vaccination. The source of these receptors is a human donor who received a COVID-19 vaccine.

This rearrangement joins TRBV2 to TRBJ1-5, with unresolved D. The CDR3 has 13 amino acids. In germline, CDR1 is SNHLY, CDR2 FYNNEI. V was clipped by 4 bases and J by 7 bases, with 11 bases between them. The CDR3 region is CASSGNTEQPQHF. DNA of the CDR3: TGTGCCAGCAGTGGTAATACCGAACAGCCCCAGCATTTT.

V usage is TRBV7-9 and J usage is TRBJ2-5; 9 bases align to TRBD2. V shed 1 base, J shed 3 bases, and the junction held 3 bases outside the gene matches. Germline assignment: CDR1 SEHNR and CDR2 FQNEAQ (reference sequence). The CDR3 is 15 amino acids. CDR3 DNA: TGTGCCAGCAGCTTAGGACTAGCGGAAAAAGAGACCCAGTACTTC. Protein product: CASSLGLAEKETQYF.

This chain connects TRBV18 to TRBJ2-7; D possibly matches TRBD1 or TRBD2 (5 bases each). V dropped 2 bases and J dropped 6 bases, with 14 bases sitting between them. CDR1 and CDR2 from the germline V gene are KGHSH and LQKENI. CDR3 size: 14 residues. CDR3 loop: CASSPMGTSGEQYV. The DNA for the CDR3 is TGTGCCAGCTCACCAATGGGGACCTCCGGCGAGCAGTACGTC.

The rearrangement links TRBV6-5 to TRBJ1-6; D not certain. Germline V lookup: CDR1 MNHEY, CDR2 SVGAGI. V shed 2 bases and J shed 5 bases, with 10 bases lying between them. The CDR3 spans 15 residues. CDR3 protein: CASSYGRKDNSPLHF. CDR3 bases: TGTGCCAGCAGTTACGGGAGAAAAGATAATTCACCCCTCCACTTT.

V and J are TRBV24-1 and TRBJ1-4; TRBD1 aligns across 9 bases. The CDR3 length is 15 residues. Germline-derived CDR1 and CDR2 are KGHDR and SFDVKD. With V trimmed by 2 bases and J by 8 bases, 5 bases remained unmatched. CDR3 nucleotide sequence: TGTGCCACCAGTGATTCGGGACAGGGAGGCGAAAAACTGTTTTTT. Protein: CATSDSGQGGEKLFF.

The rearrangement links TRBV5-6 to TRBJ1-5; the match to TRBD1 covers 8 bases. Trimming took 3 bases from V and 9 from J; bases not matched to a gene: 8. Germline V gene lookup returns CDR1 SGHDT and CDR2 YYEEEE. There are 14 residues in the CDR3. The CDR3 here is CASSYRDRSPPQHF. The CDR3 DNA is TGTGCCAGCAGCTATAGGGACAGGTCCCCGCCCCAGCATTTT.

This chain joins TRBV6-2 or TRBV6-3 and TRBJ1-1; 8 nucleotides match TRBD1. CDR1 is MNHEY, CDR2 SVGEGT, per germline. The V and J ends lost 5 bases and 0 bases, in that order; junction bases with no gene match: 8. CDR3 length equals 16 residues. The CDR3 here is CASSGGQVLLNTEAFF. CDR3 nucleotide sequence: TGTGCCAGCAGTGGGGGACAGGTCCTCTTGAACACTGAAGCTTTCTTT.

This clone was detected only a few times. This chain uses TRBV5-5 with TRBJ2-5, with TRBD2 matching over 8 bases. Germline lookup yields CDR1 SGHKS and CDR2 YYEKEE (reference sequence). The CDR3 is 14 amino acids. V lost 0 bases to trimming and J lost 5 bases; unmatched junction nucleotides: 3. DNA for the CDR3: TGTGCCAGCAGCTTGGCCCCTAGCGGGGAGACCCAGTACTTC. Amino acids: CASSLAPSGETQYF. The entire variable domain, with the rest obtained from reference TRBV5-5 and TRBJ2-5, is as follows: DAGVTQSPTHLIKTRGQQVTLRCSPISGHKSVSWYQQVLGQGPQFIFQYYEKEERGRGNFPDRFSARQFPNYSSELNVNALLLGDSALYLCASSLAPSGETQYFGPGTRLLVL.

The CDR3, as DNA: TGTGCCAGCTCCCCCCAAGACACAGATACGCAGTATTTT. It translates to CASSPQDTDTQYF. The chain carries TRBV18 and TRBJ2-3; no clear D. Germline V gives CDR1 KGHSH, CDR2 LQKENI. V was trimmed by 6 bases and J by 2 bases, leaving 9 bases between them. The CDR3 runs to 13 residues.